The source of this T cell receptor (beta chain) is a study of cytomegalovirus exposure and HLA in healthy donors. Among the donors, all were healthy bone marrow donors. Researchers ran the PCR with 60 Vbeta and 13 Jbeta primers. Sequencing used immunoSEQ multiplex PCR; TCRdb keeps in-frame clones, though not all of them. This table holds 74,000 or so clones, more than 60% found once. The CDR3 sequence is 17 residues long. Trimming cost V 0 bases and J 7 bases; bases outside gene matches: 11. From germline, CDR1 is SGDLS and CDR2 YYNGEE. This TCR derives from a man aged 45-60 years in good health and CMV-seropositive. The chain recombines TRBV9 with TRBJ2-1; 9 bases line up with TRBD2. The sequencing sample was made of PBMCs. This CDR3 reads CASSVEGVAGEWNEQFF. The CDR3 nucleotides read TGTGCCAGCAGCGTAGAAGGGGTAGCGGGAGAGTGGAATGAGCAGTTCTTC.